This is a list of T cell receptor beta chains from one sample in a study of T cell changes during pregnancy in multiple sclerosis. Produced via immunoSEQ multiplex PCR; TCRdb's table is partial and in-frame only. Counted here are around 43,000 clones, about 91% occurring once; the ten biggest clones make up roughly 1.2%. This material consisted of CD4+ T cells from peripheral blood mononuclear cells, taken in the first trimester of pregnancy. The receptor set was obtained from a female donor with multiple sclerosis, enrolled in a pregnancy study. Each CDR3 is given with its conserved first and last residue. A D gene is named only where the DNA matches it firmly. Not all rows give a size; the values are once, few, many and, for expanded clones, a class.

clone size: -
D gene: TRBD2
J gene: TRBJ2-5
V gene: TRBV11-2
CDR3 DNA: TGTGCCAGCCGGGCGGGGCGCGGGAGGGGGGAGACCCAGTACTTC
CDR3 protein: CASRAGRGRGETQYF

clone size: -
D gene: -
J gene: TRBJ2-5
V gene: TRBV6-5
CDR3 DNA: TGTGCCAGCGCCGCGAGTCCTGGTGGAGAGACCCAGTACTTC
CDR3 protein: CASAASPGGETQYF

clone size: -
D gene: -
J gene: TRBJ1-2
V gene: TRBV6-1
CDR3 DNA: TGTGCCAGCAGTGATAAACTCGGCTACACCTTC
CDR3 protein: CASSDKLGYTF

clone size: -
D gene: -
J gene: TRBJ2-7
V gene: TRBV7-2
CDR3 DNA: TGTGCCAGCACCGAGACAGGACCCGACTACGAGCAGTACTTC
CDR3 protein: CASTETGPDYEQYF

clone size: once
D gene: -
J gene: TRBJ1-5
V gene: TRBV28
CDR3 DNA: TGTGCCAGCAGTTTACCTACAGGGAATCAGCCCCAGCATTTT
CDR3 protein: CASSLPTGNQPQHF

clone size: -
D gene: TRBD2
J gene: TRBJ2-5
V gene: TRBV5-4
CDR3 DNA: TGTGCCAGCAGCCGCACCGGCGGGAGTAGGGAAGAGACCCAGTACTTC
CDR3 protein: CASSRTGGSREETQYF

clone size: -
D gene: TRBD2
J gene: TRBJ2-1
V gene: TRBV11-1
CDR3 DNA: TGTGCCAGCAGCTTAGCGCTTTCCCTAGCGGGGTACAATGAGCAGTTCTTC
CDR3 protein: CASSLALSLAGYNEQFF

clone size: -
D gene: -
J gene: TRBJ2-2
V gene: TRBV30
CDR3 DNA: TGTGCCTGGAGTGTACAAGGGGATCCTAACACCGGGGAGCTGTTTTTT
CDR3 protein: CAWSVQGDPNTGELFF

clone size: -
D gene: TRBD2
J gene: TRBJ2-1
V gene: TRBV15
CDR3 DNA: TGTGCCACCAGCCTAGCGGGAGGACCGTACAATGAGCAGTTCTTC
CDR3 protein: CATSLAGGPYNEQFF

clone size: once
D gene: -
J gene: TRBJ1-2
V gene: TRBV7-3
CDR3 DNA: TGTGCCAGCAGCCCTCGTAGGGGACTAGGCTACACCTTC
CDR3 protein: CASSPRRGLGYTF

clone size: -
D gene: TRBD2
J gene: TRBJ2-5
V gene: TRBV19
CDR3 DNA: TGTGCCAGTAGTGCCCGGACTAGCGGGCTCGGAGAGACCCAGTACTTC
CDR3 protein: CASSARTSGLGETQYF

clone size: -
D gene: -
J gene: TRBJ2-7
V gene: TRBV4-3
CDR3 DNA: TGCGCCAGCAGCCAAGATCGGGGTTCCCCCTACGAGCAGTACTTC
CDR3 protein: CASSQDRGSPYEQYF

clone size: -
D gene: TRBD2
J gene: TRBJ2-1
V gene: TRBV6-6
CDR3 DNA: TGTGCCAGCACCCGGGAGGTCAATAATGAGCAGTTCTTC
CDR3 protein: CASTREVNNEQFF

clone size: -
D gene: TRBD2
J gene: TRBJ2-1
V gene: TRBV9
CDR3 DNA: TGTGCCAGCAGCGTAGGACTAGCGGGAGGATCCTCCTACAATGAGCAGTTCTTC
CDR3 protein: CASSVGLAGGSSYNEQFF

clone size: -
D gene: TRBD1
J gene: TRBJ1-2
V gene: TRBV7-2
CDR3 DNA: TGTGCCAGCAGCCCGGGACAGGGAAAGGGCTACACCTTC
CDR3 protein: CASSPGQGKGYTF

clone size: -
D gene: TRBD2
J gene: TRBJ2-7
V gene: TRBV19
CDR3 DNA: TGTGCCAGTAGTAGGTCCTTATCGGCGGGAGATGGGTACGAGCAGTACTTC
CDR3 protein: CASSRSLSAGDGYEQYF

clone size: -
D gene: TRBD1
J gene: TRBJ2-7
V gene: TRBV5-4
CDR3 DNA: TGTGCCAGCAGCCGTCCAGGACAGGGGACCTACGAGCAGTACTTC
CDR3 protein: CASSRPGQGTYEQYF

clone size: once
D gene: -
J gene: TRBJ2-7
V gene: TRBV5-4
CDR3 DNA: TGTGCCAGCAGCTTGGACCAGCGAACGAACTCCTACGAGCAGTACTTC
CDR3 protein: CASSLDQRTNSYEQYF

clone size: once
D gene: -
J gene: TRBJ2-2
V gene: TRBV19
CDR3 DNA: TGTGCCAGTAATGGACAGATGAACACCGGGGAGCTGTTTTTT
CDR3 protein: CASNGQMNTGELFF

clone size: -
D gene: -
J gene: TRBJ2-7
V gene: TRBV19
CDR3 DNA: TGTGCCAGTAGTTCCTCGGCGGTAGCGGCCTACGAGCAGTACTTC
CDR3 protein: CASSSSAVAAYEQYF

clone size: -
D gene: -
J gene: TRBJ2-3
V gene: TRBV9
CDR3 DNA: TGTGCCAGCAGCCCCCGAGGGGCGGGAACTAGCACAGATACGCAGTATTTT
CDR3 protein: CASSPRGAGTSTDTQYF

clone size: -
D gene: -
J gene: TRBJ2-2
V gene: TRBV7-6
CDR3 DNA: TGTGCCAGCAACGGGGGAGGTCCCGGGGAGCTGTTTTTT
CDR3 protein: CASNGGGPGELFF

clone size: -
D gene: -
J gene: TRBJ2-2
V gene: TRBV6-6
CDR3 DNA: TGTGCCAGCAGTTACTCGAGCGACACCGGGGAGCTGTTTTTT
CDR3 protein: CASSYSSDTGELFF

clone size: once
D gene: TRBD1
J gene: TRBJ2-7
V gene: TRBV11-2
CDR3 DNA: TGTGCCAGCAGCTCGAGGGGGCAGCTGGGTTACGAGCAGTACTTC
CDR3 protein: CASSSRGQLGYEQYF

clone size: -
D gene: -
J gene: TRBJ2-3
V gene: TRBV7-9
CDR3 DNA: TGTGCCAGCGGACAAGACACAGATACGCAGTATTTT
CDR3 protein: CASGQDTDTQYF

clone size: -
D gene: TRBD2
J gene: TRBJ2-1
V gene: TRBV29-1
CDR3 DNA: TGCAGCACTGGTTATAGCGGGAGGGGGTTCTTC
CDR3 protein: CSTGYSGRGFF